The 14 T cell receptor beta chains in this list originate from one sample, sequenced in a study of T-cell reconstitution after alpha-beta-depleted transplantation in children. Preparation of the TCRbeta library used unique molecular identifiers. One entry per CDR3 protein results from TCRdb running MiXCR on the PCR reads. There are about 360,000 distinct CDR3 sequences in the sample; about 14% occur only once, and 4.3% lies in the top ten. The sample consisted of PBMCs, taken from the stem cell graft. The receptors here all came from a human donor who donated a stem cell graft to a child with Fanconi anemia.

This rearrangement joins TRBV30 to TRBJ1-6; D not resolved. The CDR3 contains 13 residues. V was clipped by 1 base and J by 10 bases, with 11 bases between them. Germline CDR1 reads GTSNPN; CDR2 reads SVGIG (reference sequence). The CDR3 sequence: CAWSEGRRSPLHF. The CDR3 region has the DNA TGTGCCTGGAGTGAGGGCAGGAGATCACCCCTCCACTTT.

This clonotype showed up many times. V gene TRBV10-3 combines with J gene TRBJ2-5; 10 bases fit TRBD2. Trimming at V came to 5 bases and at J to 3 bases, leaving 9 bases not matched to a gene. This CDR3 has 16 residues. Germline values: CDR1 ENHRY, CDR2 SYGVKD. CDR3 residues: CAISRVAGGLEETQYF. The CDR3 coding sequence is TGTGCCATCAGTCGAGTAGCGGGGGGTCTGGAAGAGACCCAGTACTTC.

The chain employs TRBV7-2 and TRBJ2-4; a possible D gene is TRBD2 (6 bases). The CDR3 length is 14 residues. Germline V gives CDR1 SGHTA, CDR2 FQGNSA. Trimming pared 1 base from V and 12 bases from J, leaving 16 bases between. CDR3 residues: CASSLVQDAGSQYF. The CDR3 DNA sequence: TGTGCCAGCAGCTTAGTGCAGGACGCGGGGAGTCAGTACTTC.

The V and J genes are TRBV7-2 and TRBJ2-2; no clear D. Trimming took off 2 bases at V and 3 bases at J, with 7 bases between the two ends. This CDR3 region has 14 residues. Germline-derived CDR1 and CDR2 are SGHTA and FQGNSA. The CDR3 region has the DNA TGTGCCAGCAGCTTAAACTGGGACACCGGGGAGCTGTTTTTT. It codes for CASSLNWDTGELFF.

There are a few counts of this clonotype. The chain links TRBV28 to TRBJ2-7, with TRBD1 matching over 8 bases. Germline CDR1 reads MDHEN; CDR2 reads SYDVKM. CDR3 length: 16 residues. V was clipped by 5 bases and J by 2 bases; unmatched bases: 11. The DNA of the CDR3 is TGTGCCAGCAGTCCCCGACAGGGGAGTGCGCCCTACGAGCAGTACGTC. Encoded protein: CASSPRQGSAPYEQYV.

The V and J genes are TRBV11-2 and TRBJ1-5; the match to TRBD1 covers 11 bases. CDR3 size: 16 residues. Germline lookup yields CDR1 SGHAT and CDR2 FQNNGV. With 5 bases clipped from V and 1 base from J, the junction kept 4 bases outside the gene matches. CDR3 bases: TGTGCCAGCAGCGTAGGGACAGGGGGAAGCAATCAGCCCCAGCATTTT. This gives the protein CASSVGTGGSNQPQHF. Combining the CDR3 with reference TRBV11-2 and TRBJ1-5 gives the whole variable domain EAGVAQSPRYKIIEKRQSVAFWCNPISGHATLYWYQQILGQGPKLLIQFQNNGVVDDSQLPKDRFSAERLKGVDSTLKIQPAKLEDSAVYLCASSVGTGGSNQPQHFGDGTRLSIL.

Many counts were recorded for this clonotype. CDR3 nucleotide sequence: TGCAGTGGGGGGGGCCGGAGGGATGAGCAGTTCTTC. Translation: CSGGGRRDEQFF. The chain is built from TRBV20-1 and TRBJ2-1, with D possibly being TRBD2 (7 bases). There are 12 residues in the CDR3. V shed 7 bases and J shed 8 bases, with 15 bases lying between them. Germline CDR1 and CDR2: DFQATT and SNEGSKA (reference sequence).

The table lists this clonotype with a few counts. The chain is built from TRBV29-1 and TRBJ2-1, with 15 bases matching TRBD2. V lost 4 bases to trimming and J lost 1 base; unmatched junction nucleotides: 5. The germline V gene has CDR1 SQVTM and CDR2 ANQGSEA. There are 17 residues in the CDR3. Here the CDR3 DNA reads TGCAGCGTTGTTGGACTAGCGGGGGGGCATTCCTACAATGAGCAGTTCTTC. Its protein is CSVVGLAGGHSYNEQFF.

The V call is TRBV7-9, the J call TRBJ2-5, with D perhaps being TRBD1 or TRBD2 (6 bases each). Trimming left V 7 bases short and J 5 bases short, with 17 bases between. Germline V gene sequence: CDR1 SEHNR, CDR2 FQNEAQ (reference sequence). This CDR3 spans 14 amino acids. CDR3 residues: CASTTEGGWETQYF. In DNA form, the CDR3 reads TGTGCCAGCACCACGGAGGGGGGTTGGGAGACCCAGTACTTC.

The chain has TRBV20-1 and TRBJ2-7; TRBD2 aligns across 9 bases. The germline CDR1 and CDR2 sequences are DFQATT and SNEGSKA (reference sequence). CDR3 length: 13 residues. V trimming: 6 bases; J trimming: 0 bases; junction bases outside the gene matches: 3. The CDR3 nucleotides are TGCAGTGCATTAGCGGGGGCCTCCTACGAGCAGTACGTC. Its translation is CSALAGASYEQYV.

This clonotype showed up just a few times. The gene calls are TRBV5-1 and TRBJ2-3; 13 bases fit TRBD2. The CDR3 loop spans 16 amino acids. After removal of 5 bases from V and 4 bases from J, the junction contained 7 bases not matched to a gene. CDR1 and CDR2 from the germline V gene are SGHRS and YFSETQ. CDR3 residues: CASRKTTSGGADTQYF. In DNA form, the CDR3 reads TGCGCCAGCAGAAAAACAACTAGCGGGGGGGCAGATACGCAGTATTTT.

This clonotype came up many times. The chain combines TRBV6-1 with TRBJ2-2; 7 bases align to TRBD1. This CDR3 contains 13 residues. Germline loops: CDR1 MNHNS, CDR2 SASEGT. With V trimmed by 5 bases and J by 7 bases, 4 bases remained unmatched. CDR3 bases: TGTGCCAGCAGTATGACAGGGAGCGGGGAGCTGTTTTTT. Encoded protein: CASSMTGSGELFF.

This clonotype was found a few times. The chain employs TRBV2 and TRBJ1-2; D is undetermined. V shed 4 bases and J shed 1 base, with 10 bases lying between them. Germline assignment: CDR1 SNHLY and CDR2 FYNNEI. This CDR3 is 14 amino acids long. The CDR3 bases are TGTGCCAGCAGTGTCATGGGGAATAACTATGGCTACACCTTC. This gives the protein CASSVMGNNYGYTF.

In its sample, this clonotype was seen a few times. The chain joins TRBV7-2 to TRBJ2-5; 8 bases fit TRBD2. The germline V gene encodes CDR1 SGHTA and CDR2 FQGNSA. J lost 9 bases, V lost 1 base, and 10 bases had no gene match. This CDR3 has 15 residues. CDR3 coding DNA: TGTGCCAGCAGCTTAGGATTGGACCGGGAGGGGGCCCAGTACTTC. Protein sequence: CASSLGLDREGAQYF.